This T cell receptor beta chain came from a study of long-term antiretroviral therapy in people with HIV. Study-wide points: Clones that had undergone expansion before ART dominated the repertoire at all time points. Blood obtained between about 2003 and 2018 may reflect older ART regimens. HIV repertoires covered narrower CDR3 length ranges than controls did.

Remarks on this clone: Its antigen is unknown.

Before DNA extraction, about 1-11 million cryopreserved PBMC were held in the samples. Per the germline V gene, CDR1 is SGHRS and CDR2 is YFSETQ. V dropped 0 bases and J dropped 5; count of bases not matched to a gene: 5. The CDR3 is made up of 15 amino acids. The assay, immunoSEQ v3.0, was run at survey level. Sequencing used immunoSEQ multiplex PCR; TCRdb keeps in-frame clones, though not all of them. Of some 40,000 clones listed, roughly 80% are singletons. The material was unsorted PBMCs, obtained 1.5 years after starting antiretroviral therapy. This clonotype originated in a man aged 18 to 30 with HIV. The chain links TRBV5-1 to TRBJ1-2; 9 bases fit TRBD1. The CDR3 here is CASSLGDREKYGYTF. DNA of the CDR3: TGCGCCAGCAGCTTGGGGGACAGGGAGAAGTATGGCTACACCTTC. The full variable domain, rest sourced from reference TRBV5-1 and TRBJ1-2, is KAGVTQTPRYLIKTRGQQVTLSCSPISGHRSVSWYQQTPGQGLQFLFEYFSETQRNKGNFPGRFSGRQFSNSRSEMNVSTLELGDSALYLCASSLGDREKYGYTFGSGTRLTVV.